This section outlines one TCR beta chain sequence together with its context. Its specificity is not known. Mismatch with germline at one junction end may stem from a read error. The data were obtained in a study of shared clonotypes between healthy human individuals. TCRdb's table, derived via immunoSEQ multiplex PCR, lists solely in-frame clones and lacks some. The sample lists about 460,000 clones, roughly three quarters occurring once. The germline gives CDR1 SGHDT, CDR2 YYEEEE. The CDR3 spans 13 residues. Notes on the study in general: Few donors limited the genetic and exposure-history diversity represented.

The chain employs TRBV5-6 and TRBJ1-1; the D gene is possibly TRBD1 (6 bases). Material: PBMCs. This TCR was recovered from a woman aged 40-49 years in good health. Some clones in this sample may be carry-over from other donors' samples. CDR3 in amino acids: CASSLVGGQEVGF. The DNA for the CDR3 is TGTGCCAGCAGCTTGGTAGGGGGACAAGAAGTCGGCTTT. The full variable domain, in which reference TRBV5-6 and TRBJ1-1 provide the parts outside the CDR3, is DAGVTQSPTHLIKTRGQQVTLRCSPKSGHDTVSWYQQALGQGPQFIFQYYEEEERQRGNFPDRFSGHQFPNYSSELNVNALLLGDSALYLCASSLVGGQEVGFGQGTRLTVV.